The 16 T cell receptor beta chains below all came from one sample that was sequenced in a study of cytomegalovirus exposure and HLA in healthy donors. Primers: 60 Vbeta forward and 13 Jbeta reverse. Produced via immunoSEQ multiplex PCR; TCRdb's table is partial and in-frame only. The repertoire consists of some 44,000 clones, with about 85% occurring once and the leading ten covering roughly 8%. Material for sequencing was PBMCs. These receptors were taken from a woman aged 40 to 50 in good health and CMV-seropositive.

The V gene is TRBV20-1, the J gene TRBJ1-2; D is unclear. The CDR3 has 10 amino acids. V was clipped by 3 bases and J by 6 bases, with 5 bases between them. Germline CDR1 reads DFQATT; CDR2 reads SNEGSKA (reference sequence). CDR3 sequence (DNA): TGCAGTGCTAGGGCTGATGGCTACACCTTC. Amino acid sequence: CSARADGYTF.

The chain is built from TRBV10-3 and TRBJ2-7, with 15 bases matching TRBD2. V shed 5 bases, J shed 0 bases, and the junction held 5 bases outside the gene matches. This CDR3 has 17 residues. Per germline, CDR1 ENHRY and CDR2 SYGVKD. The CDR3 DNA sequence: TGTGCCATCAGTCCGGGACTAGCGGGGGGCAGCTCCTACGAGCAGTACTTC. This gives the protein CAISPGLAGGSSYEQYF.

The chain carries TRBV7-2 and TRBJ2-1, with D perhaps matching TRBD1 (5 bases). Between the trimmed V and J ends, which lost 3 bases and 6 bases, there was a span of 9 bases. From germline, CDR1 is SGHTA and CDR2 FQGNSA. The CDR3 is 13 amino acids. The CDR3 spells CASSFQGTNEQFF. The CDR3 DNA reads as TGTGCCAGCAGCTTCCAGGGAACCAATGAGCAGTTCTTC.

This clone was detected only a few times. The chain recombines TRBV7-7 with TRBJ2-7, with D possibly being TRBD1 (6 bases). V lost 5 bases to trimming and J lost 2 bases, with 13 bases between them. CDR1 is SSHAT, CDR2 FNYEAQ, per germline (reference sequence). This CDR3 is built from 14 residues. The DNA of the CDR3 is TGTGCCAGCAGCCCCCGGGACAACCCCTACGAGCAGTACTTC. Translated, it gives CASSPRDNPYEQYF.

This clone is a singleton in its sample. V and J are TRBV6-6 and TRBJ2-5; the match to TRBD1 covers 8 bases. Germline V gene sequence: CDR1 MNHNY, CDR2 SVGAGI (reference sequence). The CDR3 is 15 amino acids. V shed 3 bases, J shed 4 bases, and the junction held 7 bases outside the gene matches. The CDR3 DNA is TGTGCCAGCAGTTATGGGCAGGGGGCACGAGAGACCCAGTACTTC. It is translated as CASSYGQGARETQYF.

The chain carries TRBV25-1 and TRBJ1-3; unclear D gene. Germline V CDR1 and CDR2: MGHDK, SYGVNS. The V gene lost 6 bases and the J gene lost 4 bases, with 10 bases spanning the gap. The CDR3 is 13 amino acids. CDR3 in amino acids: CASRRTGGNTIYF. CDR3 coding DNA: TGTGCCAGCAGAAGGACTGGAGGAAACACCATATATTTT.

Turning to this clone: An end of the junction does not agree with germline; a read error may underlie this. This chain joins TRBV15 and TRBJ2-1, with 10 positions matching TRBD2. The CDR3 spans 15 residues. Germline assignment: CDR1 LNHNV and CDR2 YYDKDF (reference sequence). The CDR3 region is CANSRDLSGGGEQFF. The CDR3, as DNA: TGTGCCAACAGCAGAGATCTAAGCGGGGGGGGCGAGCAGTTCTTC.

The CDR3 sequence is CASTEQGNTGELFF. Written as DNA, the CDR3 is TGTGCCAGCACTGAGCAGGGGAATACCGGGGAGCTGTTTTTT. The chain uses TRBV28 and TRBJ2-2; tentative D call: TRBD1 (6 bases). Trimming removed 7 bases from V and 5 bases from J, with 14 bases in between. The V gene's germline CDR1 is MDHEN and CDR2 SYDVKM. The CDR3 length is 14 residues.

This clone has more than one count but fewer than ten. The chain uses TRBV5-6 and TRBJ2-3; D is perhaps TRBD2 (6 bases). CDR3 size: 14 residues. V was cut by 4 bases and J by 6 bases, with 15 bases left in between. The V gene's germline CDR1 is SGHDT and CDR2 YYEEEE. The CDR3 coding sequence is TGTGCCAGCAGCCTGACTAGAGCTTCCGATACGCAGTATTTT. As protein: CASSLTRASDTQYF. The whole variable domain, filled in from reference TRBV5-6 and TRBJ2-3, reads DAGVTQSPTHLIKTRGQQVTLRCSPKSGHDTVSWYQQALGQGPQFIFQYYEEEERQRGNFPDRFSGHQFPNYSSELNVNALLLGDSALYLCASSLTRASDTQYFGPGTRLTVL.

CDR3 loop: CASSLEAGLEQFF. The CDR3 DNA reads TGCGCCAGCAGCTTGGAAGCGGGCCTTGAGCAGTTCTTC. This chain joins TRBV5-1 and TRBJ2-1; a possible D gene is TRBD2 (6 bases). Germline V gene sequence: CDR1 SGHRS, CDR2 YFSETQ. The ends were cut back, 0 bases at V and 9 bases at J, with 10 bases in the middle. This CDR3 comprises 13 residues.

This clone was observed once. With a much larger clone just one base away, this may be a read error. Other DNA sequences from this sample encode an identical CDR3 as well. This chain joins TRBV28 and TRBJ1-1; D ambiguous. The CDR3 is 13 amino acids. In germline, CDR1 is MDHEN, CDR2 SYDVKM. CDR3 DNA sequence: TGCGCCAGCACCGACCGACGGGGAACCCAGGCTTTCTTT. Protein: CASTDRRGTQAFF.

This clone has a single count. The chain joins TRBV29-1 to TRBJ2-2; 14 nucleotides line up with TRBD2. The germline CDR1 and CDR2 sequences are SQVTM and ANQGSEA. There are 14 residues in the CDR3. Unmatched junction bases numbered 6, after V lost 7 bases and J lost 8 bases. CDR3 in DNA: TGCAGCGGAAGACTAGCGGGAGGGCTGGGGGAGCTGTTTTTT. It yields the protein CSGRLAGGLGELFF.

The J gene is TRBJ2-1, the V gene TRBV9, with 14 bases aligning to TRBD2. CDR1 SGDLS and CDR2 YYNGEE come from the germline V gene. Unmatched junction bases numbered 2, after V lost 4 bases and J lost 5 bases. This CDR3 is 15 amino acids long. As DNA, the CDR3 is TGTGCCAGCAGCACGGGACTAGCGGGGGACAATGAGCAGTTCTTC. It is translated as CASSTGLAGDNEQFF.

The gene calls are TRBV14 and TRBJ2-7; the match to TRBD1 covers 7 bases. V lost 3 bases to trimming and J lost 2 bases; unmatched junction nucleotides: 4. This CDR3 is built from 14 residues. Germline V gene data show CDR1 as SGHDN and CDR2 as FVKESK. CDR3 in DNA: TGTGCCAGCAGCCATTCGGGACAGCCCTACGAGCAGTACTTC. As protein: CASSHSGQPYEQYF.

This chain links TRBV27 with TRBJ1-1; tentative D call: TRBD1 (5 bases). V was pared by 3 bases and J by 0 bases, with 8 bases between. The length of the CDR3 is 14 residues. Germline lookup yields CDR1 MNHEY and CDR2 SMNVEV (reference sequence). The CDR3 sequence is CASSLDNMNTEAFF. CDR3 coding DNA: TGTGCCAGCAGTTTGGACAACATGAACACTGAAGCTTTCTTT.

J is TRBJ1-3 and V is TRBV5-6; D not resolved. The CDR3 extends over 14 amino acids. The V gene's germline CDR1 is SGHDT and CDR2 YYEEEE. V lost 0 bases and J 7 bases, leaving 11 bases between the germline ends. The CDR3 loop reads CASSLGSGINTIYF. CDR3 coding DNA: TGTGCCAGCAGCTTGGGGTCCGGGATCAACACCATATATTTT.